This is a list of T cell receptor beta chains from one sample in a study of cytomegalovirus exposure and HLA in healthy donors. This table comes from immunoSEQ multiplex PCR, and its TCRdb copy is limited to in-frame clones, with some not included. The data show about 170,000 clones, with about 80% seen just once and around 7.3% held by the top ten. Sample: PBMCs. The origin of the receptors is a man aged 25 to 40 in good health and CMV-seropositive. Both conserved end residues are part of each CDR3. The D gene is left open where the match is weak. Expanded clones are given a class, and other clones once, few, many or no size at all.

j_call clone_size d_call v_call cdr3_nt cdr3_aa
TRBJ2-3 . TRBD2 TRBV6-4 TGTGCCAGCAGTGCCAGCGGGGGCACAGATACGCAGTATTTT CASSASGGTDTQYF
TRBJ1-5 once . TRBV10-3 TGTGCCATCAGTGAGTGGGCCCAAGGGGCAAATCAGCCCCAGCATTTT CAISEWAQGANQPQHF
TRBJ2-1 medium-sized TRBD1 TRBV9 TGTGCCAGCAGCGGACCCGGGACAGGGACCGACAATGAGCAGTTCTTC CASSGPGTGTDNEQFF
TRBJ1-4 few TRBD1 TRBV27 TGTGCCAGCAGTTCGTACCGGGACAGGATATCGGCAACTAATGAAAAACTGTTTTTT CASSSYRDRISATNEKLFF
TRBJ1-2 . TRBD1 TRBV7-9 TGTGCCAGCAGCATATCAACAGGGGGCGGTGGCTACACCTTC CASSISTGGGGYTF
TRBJ2-1 few . TRBV6-5 TGTGCCAGCAGTGAAAGTGGGAGCGCTAGGGAGCAGTTCTTC CASSESGSAREQFF
TRBJ2-7 . . TRBV30 TGTGCCTTGCACCGGGACTTCAAATACGAGCAGTACTTC CALHRDFKYEQYF
TRBJ2-3 . . TRBV4-1 TGCGCCAGCAGCCAAGACCACAGAGATACGCAGTATTTT CASSQDHRDTQYF
TRBJ2-7 . . TRBV27 TGTGCCAGCAGTACCGGCCTGGCGGGGATCTCCTACGAGCAGTACTTC CASSTGLAGISYEQYF
TRBJ2-1 once . TRBV6-5 TGTGCCAGCAGAGATCTCGGACTGCTCAATGAGCAGTTCTTC CASRDLGLLNEQFF
TRBJ2-5 . TRBD2 TRBV5-4 TGTGCCAGCAGCCCGGGACTAGCGGGGGGGCCGGGGTTTGAGACCCAGTACTTC CASSPGLAGGPGFETQYF